This TCR beta chain derives from a study of shared clonotypes between healthy human individuals. Some clones are missing from TCRdb's copy, which holds only in-frame ones; the method was immunoSEQ multiplex PCR. This sample yields under 600,000 clones, of which around 97% are seen a single time; approximately 0.057% belongs to the top ten. CDR1 and CDR2 (germline): LNHNV, YYDKDF (reference sequence). V lost 3 bases, J lost 4 bases, and 16 bases lay in between. The CDR3 is 16 amino acids. The specimen was naive CD4+ T cells sorted from blood. Noted subset: CD45RA+ positively selected. V and J are TRBV15 and TRBJ2-1, with D tentatively TRBD2 (6 bases). This TCR was sampled from a woman aged 30 to 39 in good health. The CDR3 loop is CATSRAGGSGYNEQFF. In DNA form, the CDR3 reads TGTGCCACCAGCAGGGCGGGTGGTAGCGGATACAATGAGCAGTTCTTC.